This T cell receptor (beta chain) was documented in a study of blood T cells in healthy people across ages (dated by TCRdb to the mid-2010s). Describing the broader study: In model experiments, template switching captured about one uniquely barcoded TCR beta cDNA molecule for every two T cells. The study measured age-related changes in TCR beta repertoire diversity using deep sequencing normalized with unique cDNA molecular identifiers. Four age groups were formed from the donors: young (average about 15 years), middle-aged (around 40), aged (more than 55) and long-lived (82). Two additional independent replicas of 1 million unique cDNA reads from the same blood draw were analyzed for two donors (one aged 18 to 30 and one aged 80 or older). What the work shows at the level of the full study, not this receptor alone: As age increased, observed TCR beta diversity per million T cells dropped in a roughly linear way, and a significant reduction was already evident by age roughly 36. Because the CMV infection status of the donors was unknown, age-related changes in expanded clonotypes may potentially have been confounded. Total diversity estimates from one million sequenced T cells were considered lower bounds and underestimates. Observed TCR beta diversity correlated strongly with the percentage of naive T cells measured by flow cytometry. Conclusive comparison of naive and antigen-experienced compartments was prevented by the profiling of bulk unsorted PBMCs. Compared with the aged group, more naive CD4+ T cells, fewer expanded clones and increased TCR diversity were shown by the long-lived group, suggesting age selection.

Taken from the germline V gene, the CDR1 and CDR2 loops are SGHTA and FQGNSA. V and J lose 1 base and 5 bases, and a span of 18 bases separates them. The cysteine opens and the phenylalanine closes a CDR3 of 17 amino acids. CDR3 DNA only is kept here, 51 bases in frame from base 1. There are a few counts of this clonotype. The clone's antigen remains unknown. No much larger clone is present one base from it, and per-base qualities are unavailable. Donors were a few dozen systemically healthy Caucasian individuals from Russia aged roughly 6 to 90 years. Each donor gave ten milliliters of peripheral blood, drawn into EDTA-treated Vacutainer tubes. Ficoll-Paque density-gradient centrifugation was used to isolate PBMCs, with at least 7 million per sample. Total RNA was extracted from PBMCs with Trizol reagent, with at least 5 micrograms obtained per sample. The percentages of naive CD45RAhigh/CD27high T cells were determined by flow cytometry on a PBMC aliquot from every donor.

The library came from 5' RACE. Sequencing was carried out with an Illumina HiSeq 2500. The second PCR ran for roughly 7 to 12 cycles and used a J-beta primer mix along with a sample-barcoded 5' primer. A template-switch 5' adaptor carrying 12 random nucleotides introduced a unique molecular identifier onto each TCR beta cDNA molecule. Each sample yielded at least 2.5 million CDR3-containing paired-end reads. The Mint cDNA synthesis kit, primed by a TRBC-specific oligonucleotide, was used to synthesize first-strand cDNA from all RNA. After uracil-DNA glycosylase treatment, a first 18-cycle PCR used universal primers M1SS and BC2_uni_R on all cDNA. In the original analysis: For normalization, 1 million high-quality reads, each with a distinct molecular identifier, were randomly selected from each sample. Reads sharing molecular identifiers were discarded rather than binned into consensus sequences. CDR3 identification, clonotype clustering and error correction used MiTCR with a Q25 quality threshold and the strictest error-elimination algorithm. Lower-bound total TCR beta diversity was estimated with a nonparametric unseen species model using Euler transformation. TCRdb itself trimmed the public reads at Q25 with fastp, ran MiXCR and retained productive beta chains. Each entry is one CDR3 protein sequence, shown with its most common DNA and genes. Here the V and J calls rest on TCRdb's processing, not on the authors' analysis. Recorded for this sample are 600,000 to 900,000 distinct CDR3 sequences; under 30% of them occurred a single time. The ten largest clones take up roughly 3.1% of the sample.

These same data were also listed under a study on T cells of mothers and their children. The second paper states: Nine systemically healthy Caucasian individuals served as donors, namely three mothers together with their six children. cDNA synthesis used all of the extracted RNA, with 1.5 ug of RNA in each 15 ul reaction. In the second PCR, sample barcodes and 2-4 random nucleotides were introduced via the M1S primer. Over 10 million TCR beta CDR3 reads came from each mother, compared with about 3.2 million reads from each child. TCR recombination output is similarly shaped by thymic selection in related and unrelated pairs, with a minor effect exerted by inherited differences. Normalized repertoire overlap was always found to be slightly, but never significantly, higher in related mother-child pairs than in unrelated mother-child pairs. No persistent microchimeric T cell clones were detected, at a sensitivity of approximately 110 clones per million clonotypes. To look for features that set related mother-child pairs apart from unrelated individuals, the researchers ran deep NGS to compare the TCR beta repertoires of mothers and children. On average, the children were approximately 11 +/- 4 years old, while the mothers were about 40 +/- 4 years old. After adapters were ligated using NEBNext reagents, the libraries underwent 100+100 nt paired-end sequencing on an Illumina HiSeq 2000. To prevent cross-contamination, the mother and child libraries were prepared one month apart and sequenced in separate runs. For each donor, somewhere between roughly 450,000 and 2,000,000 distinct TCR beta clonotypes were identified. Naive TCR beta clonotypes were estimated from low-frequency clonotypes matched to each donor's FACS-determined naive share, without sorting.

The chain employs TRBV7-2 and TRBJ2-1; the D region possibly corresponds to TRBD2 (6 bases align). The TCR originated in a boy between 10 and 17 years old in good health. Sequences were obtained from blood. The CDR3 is CASSLGGAGIVHNEQFF. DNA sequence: TGTGCCAGCAGCTTAGGAGGGGCGGGGATCGTCCACAATGAGCAGTTCTTC.